The next 25 T cell receptor beta chains were all read from a single sample in a study of vaccination and CD4 T cells after COVID-19. As for treatment: approximately nine-day PBMC culture with coronavirus spike peptide pools or control peptides (ViraFEST assay). Their antigen targets remain unknown. Researchers used the Oncomine TCR Beta short-read assay to sequence DNA from cultured CD4+ T cells. Each CDR3 protein gets one entry after TCRdb re-called the PCR reads with MiXCR. The sample yields 14,000 to 15,000 distinct CDR3 sequences, around 73% seen once. Sequencing was carried out using CD4+ T cells from blood, cultured in vitro. The receptors come from a human donor who had recovered from COVID-19.

The chain is built from TRBV9 and TRBJ1-5; no clear D gene. The CDR3 contains 16 residues. V was pared by 0 bases and J by 2 bases, with 12 bases between. Looked up from germline, CDR1 is SGDLS and CDR2 is YYNGEE. CDR3: CASSVGPTAGNQPQHF. The DNA for the CDR3 is TGTGCCAGCAGCGTAGGGCCCACCGCGGGCAATCAGCCCCAGCATTTT.

This chain links TRBV6-2 or TRBV6-3 with TRBJ1-1; a possible D gene is TRBD1 (5 bases). This CDR3 has 13 residues. Per germline, CDR1 MNHEY and CDR2 SVGEGT. V was cut by 6 bases and J by 1 base, with 9 bases left in between. CDR3: CASRSTANTEAFF. CDR3 in DNA: TGTGCCAGCAGATCGACAGCGAACACTGAAGCTTTCTTT.

The chain recombines TRBV5-6 with TRBJ1-1, with D perhaps TRBD1 (5 bases). V was trimmed by 2 bases and J by 4 bases, leaving 12 bases between them. The CDR3 spans 14 residues. Germline V gene data show CDR1 as SGHDT and CDR2 as YYEEEE. The CDR3 here is CASSFPGVGTEAFF. The CDR3 DNA is TGTGCCAGCAGCTTTCCGGGGGTGGGCACTGAAGCTTTCTTT. Based on the CDR3 plus reference TRBV5-6 and TRBJ1-1, the full variable domain is DAGVTQSPTHLIKTRGQQVTLRCSPKSGHDTVSWYQQALGQGPQFIFQYYEEEERQRGNFPDRFSGHQFPNYSSELNVNALLLGDSALYLCASSFPGVGTEAFFGQGTRLTVV.

The V call is TRBV11-2, the J call TRBJ2-3, with TRBD2 matching over 9 bases. Germline-derived CDR1 and CDR2 are SGHAT and FQNNGV. The CDR3 consists of 15 residues. The junction had 1 base not matched to a gene; V was cut back by 1 base and J by 2 bases. The CDR3 DNA reads as TGTGCCAGCAGCTTAGTAGCGGGAGCCACAGATACGCAGTATTTT. Translating gives CASSLVAGATDTQYF.

This chain links TRBV28 with TRBJ1-5; TRBD1 might be the D (5 bases). The CDR3 covers 15 residues. Trimming left V 6 bases short and J 0 bases short, with 12 bases between. Germline values: CDR1 MDHEN, CDR2 SYDVKM. The CDR3 protein is CASRLTEHSNQPQHF. CDR3 DNA: TGTGCCAGCAGGCTGACAGAACATAGCAATCAGCCCCAGCATTTT.

V usage is TRBV6-2 or TRBV6-3 and J usage is TRBJ1-5; D possibly corresponds to TRBD1 (5 bases). The CDR3 has 15 residues. V lost 2 bases and J 6 bases, leaving 14 bases between the germline ends. CDR1 and CDR2 (germline): MNHEY, SVGEGT. This chain's CDR3 is CASSYISGLSQPQHF. CDR3 in DNA: TGTGCCAGCAGTTACATTTCAGGGCTAAGTCAGCCCCAGCATTTT.

V gene TRBV18 combines with J gene TRBJ1-5, with unresolved D. This CDR3 is 14 amino acids long. V lost 1 base and J 3 bases, leaving 7 bases between the germline ends. In germline, CDR1 is KGHSH, CDR2 LQKENI. CDR3 nucleotides: TGTGCCAGCTCACCACTAAGGAACAATCAGCCCCAGCATTTT. This gives the protein CASSPLRNNQPQHF.

The chain uses TRBV6-1 and TRBJ2-3; TRBD2 agrees at 10 bases. Germline assignment: CDR1 MNHNS and CDR2 SASEGT. J gave up 1 base and V 5 bases, and 6 bases lay outside the gene matches. The CDR3 extends over 16 amino acids. This CDR3 is CASSKGLAAGTDTQYF. CDR3 DNA sequence: TGTGCCAGCAGTAAAGGACTAGCGGCGGGCACAGATACGCAGTATTTT.

This clonotype appeared once. This chain links TRBV7-2 with TRBJ1-5; no reliable D call. The germline V gene encodes CDR1 SGHTA and CDR2 FQGNSA. The CDR3 runs to 14 residues. Deletions cut 5 bases from V and 2 bases from J, with 10 bases between. The DNA of the CDR3 is TGTGCCAGCAGCAGTCTTGGGCGCAATCAGCCCCAGCATTTT. It is translated as CASSSLGRNQPQHF.

The chain combines TRBV7-2 with TRBJ1-2; TRBD1 agrees at 9 bases. V dropped 5 bases and J dropped 8; count of bases not matched to a gene: 12. CDR3 length: 15 residues. Germline V lookup: CDR1 SGHTA, CDR2 FQGNSA. The CDR3 region is CASSTNTGTGNGYTF. Written as DNA, the CDR3 is TGTGCCAGCAGCACGAATACCGGGACAGGGAACGGCTACACCTTC. The full variable domain, with the rest looked up from reference TRBV7-2 and TRBJ1-2, is GAGVSQSPSNKVTEKGKDVELRCDPISGHTALYWYRQSLGQGLEFLIYFQGNSAPDKSGLPSDRFSAERTGGSVSTLTIQRTQQEDSAVYLCASSTNTGTGNGYTFGSGTRLTVV.

V is TRBV7-6 and J is TRBJ1-1; D is perhaps TRBD1 (5 bases). Trimming pared 5 bases from V and 10 bases from J, leaving 26 bases between. The CDR3 has 16 residues. Germline CDR1 is SGHVS and CDR2 is FNYEAQ. The CDR3 loop reads CASSAPGTGGATLAFF. The CDR3, as DNA: TGTGCCAGCAGCGCCCCCGGGACCGGGGGAGCCACCTTAGCTTTCTTT. The whole variable domain, remainder taken from reference TRBV7-6 and TRBJ1-1, is GAGVSQSPRYKVTKRGQDVALRCDPISGHVSLYWYRQALGQGPEFLTYFNYEAQQDKSGLPNDRFSAERPEGSISTLTIQRTEQRDSAMYRCASSAPGTGGATLAFFGQGTRLTVV.

The chain recombines TRBV7-2 with TRBJ2-3; maybe TRBD1 (5 bases). The CDR3 has 14 residues. Deletions cut 0 bases from V and 4 bases from J, with 8 bases between. Germline V gene lookup returns CDR1 SGHTA and CDR2 FQGNSA. This chain's CDR3 is CASSLALGADTQYF. Here the CDR3 DNA reads TGTGCCAGCAGCTTAGCTCTAGGGGCAGATACGCAGTATTTT. Based on the CDR3 plus reference TRBV7-2 and TRBJ2-3, the full variable domain is GAGVSQSPSNKVTEKGKDVELRCDPISGHTALYWYRQSLGQGLEFLIYFQGNSAPDKSGLPSDRFSAERTGGSVSTLTIQRTQQEDSAVYLCASSLALGADTQYFGPGTRLTVL.

The V gene is TRBV9, the J gene TRBJ2-5; 10 positions agree with TRBD1. Germline V gene lookup returns CDR1 SGDLS and CDR2 YYNGEE. V was pared by 3 bases and J by 2 bases, with 1 base of the junction left unmatched. This CDR3 contains 14 residues. CDR3 sequence (DNA): TGTGCCAGCAGCGAGGGACAGGGGCAAGAGACCCAGTACTTC. It translates to CASSEGQGQETQYF.

V is TRBV7-2 and J is TRBJ1-2; unclear D gene. V lost 1 base, J lost 4 bases, and 13 bases lay in between. Germline V gene data show CDR1 as SGHTA and CDR2 as FQGNSA. This CDR3 is built from 15 residues. The CDR3 DNA is TGTGCCAGCAGCTTAGTGGCAGGCACTCCCTATGGCTACACCTTC. This gives the protein CASSLVAGTPYGYTF.

The V call is TRBV6-2 or TRBV6-3, the J call TRBJ1-5; D may be TRBD1 (6 bases). The germline gives CDR1 MNHEY, CDR2 SVGEGT. Deletions cut 6 bases from V and 4 bases from J, with 19 bases between. CDR3 length: 16 residues. This CDR3 is CASSLQDSLLNQPQHF. The CDR3 DNA follows: TGTGCCAGCAGCCTACAGGACAGTCTCTTGAATCAGCCCCAGCATTTT.

The J gene is TRBJ1-4, the V gene TRBV7-2; tentatively, D is TRBD1 (6 bases). Germline V gives CDR1 SGHTA, CDR2 FQGNSA. CDR3 length equals 15 residues. The ends were cut back, 0 bases at V and 7 bases at J, with 12 bases in the middle. In DNA, the CDR3 is TGTGCCAGCAGCTTAGCAAGCGGGGGCGGTGAAAAACTGTTTTTT. This sequence encodes CASSLASGGGEKLFF.

To note about this clonotype: A much larger clone lies a single base off, so this may be a read error. This CDR3 is missing its conserved last phenylalanine or tryptophan, likely due to a read error. This chain uses TRBV7-2 with TRBJ1-2, with a tentative D call TRBD1 (5 bases). Germline loops: CDR1 SGHTA, CDR2 FQGNSA. The CDR3 totals 15 residues. V shed 0 bases and J shed 8 bases, with 16 bases lying between them. CDR3 sequence reads: CASSLASFGGGGYTS. CDR3 nucleotides: TGTGCCAGCAGCTTAGCTTCGTTCGGGGGGGGGGGCTACACCTCC.

This sequence joins TRBV12-3 or TRBV12-4 and TRBJ1-5; 7 bases are shared with TRBD1. The junction had 6 bases not matched to a gene; V was cut back by 6 bases and J by 1 base. The CDR3 runs to 15 residues. CDR3 sequence (DNA): TGTGCCAGCAGACAGGGGACAACGAGCAATCAGCCCCAGCATTTT. The encoded protein is CASRQGTTSNQPQHF.

The genes are TRBV6-1 and TRBJ1-1; no clear D gene. Germline CDR1 and CDR2: MNHNS and SASEGT. CDR3 length: 13 residues. V lost 8 bases to trimming and J lost 1 base, with 11 bases between them. CDR3 in amino acids: CASRNGGNTEAFF. CDR3 DNA: TGTGCCAGCCGGAACGGTGGGAACACTGAAGCTTTCTTT.

This rearrangement joins TRBV7-2 to TRBJ2-2; D not resolved. The CDR3 length is 15 residues. V was cut by 3 bases and J by 3 bases, with 11 bases left in between. Per germline, CDR1 SGHTA and CDR2 FQGNSA. The CDR3 loop is CASSFGRRYTGELFF. The CDR3 DNA is TGTGCCAGCAGCTTCGGCCGGAGATACACCGGGGAGCTGTTTTTT.

The chain links TRBV20-1 to TRBJ2-5, with TRBD1 identical over 9 bases. After removal of 5 bases from V and 3 bases from J, the junction contained 13 bases not matched to a gene. The CDR3 is 16 amino acids. Germline assignment: CDR1 DFQATT and CDR2 SNEGSKA (reference sequence). The CDR3 region has the DNA TGCAGTGCTTCACCTGATGACAGGGGGGTAAAAGAGACCCAGTACTTC. It translates to CSASPDDRGVKETQYF.

This clonotype has just a few counts. The chain has TRBV20-1 and TRBJ2-2; D might be TRBD2 (6 bases). The CDR3 consists of 12 residues. V lost 5 bases and J 6 bases, leaving 10 bases between the germline ends. In germline, CDR1 is DFQATT, CDR2 SNEGSKA (reference sequence). CDR3 residues: CSALPGAGELFF. CDR3 sequence (DNA): TGCAGTGCTCTCCCGGGGGCCGGGGAGCTGTTTTTT.

This clonotype was observed a few times. The V gene is TRBV27, the J gene TRBJ1-2; no firm D call. Deletions cut 3 bases from V and 2 bases from J, with 10 bases between. The CDR3 extends over 14 amino acids. The germline CDR1 and CDR2 sequences are MNHEY and SMNVEV (reference sequence). The CDR3 DNA is TGTGCCAGCAGTTTTACGGGTTCCAACTATGGCTACACCTTC. It codes for CASSFTGSNYGYTF.

The chain recombines TRBV2 with TRBJ2-1, with D possibly being TRBD1 (6 bases). The V gene lost 4 bases and the J gene lost 2 bases, with 12 bases spanning the gap. Germline V gene sequence: CDR1 SNHLY, CDR2 FYNNEI. CDR3 length: 15 amino acids. The CDR3 region is CASSVQGLPYNEQFF. DNA of the CDR3: TGTGCCAGCAGTGTACAGGGTTTGCCCTACAATGAGCAGTTCTTC.

V and J are TRBV20-1 and TRBJ1-6; no clear D. Per the germline V gene, CDR1 is DFQATT and CDR2 is SNEGSKA (reference sequence). This CDR3 contains 13 residues. Trimming shortened V by 0 bases and J by 7 bases, and 7 bases separated the two germline ends. The DNA of the CDR3 is TGCAGTGCTAGAGAAGGATTCAATTCACCCCTCCACTTT. Translated, it gives CSAREGFNSPLHF.